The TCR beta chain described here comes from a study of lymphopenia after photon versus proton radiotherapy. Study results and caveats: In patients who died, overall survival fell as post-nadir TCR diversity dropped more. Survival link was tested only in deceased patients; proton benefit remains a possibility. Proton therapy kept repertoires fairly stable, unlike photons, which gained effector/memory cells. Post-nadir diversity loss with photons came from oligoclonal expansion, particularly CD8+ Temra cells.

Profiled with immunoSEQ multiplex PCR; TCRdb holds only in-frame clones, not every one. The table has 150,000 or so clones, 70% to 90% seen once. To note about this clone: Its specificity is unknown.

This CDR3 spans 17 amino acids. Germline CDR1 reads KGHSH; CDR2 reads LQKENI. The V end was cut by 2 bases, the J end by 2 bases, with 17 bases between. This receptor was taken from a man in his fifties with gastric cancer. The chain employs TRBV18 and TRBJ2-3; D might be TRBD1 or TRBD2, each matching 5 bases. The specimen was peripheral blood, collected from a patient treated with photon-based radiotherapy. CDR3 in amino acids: CASSPVWGSGTTDTQYF. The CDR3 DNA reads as TGTGCCAGCTCACCAGTCTGGGGAAGTGGGACCACAGATACGCAGTATTTT. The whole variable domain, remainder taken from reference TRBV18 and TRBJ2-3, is NAGVMQNPRHLVRRRGQEARLRCSPMKGHSHVYWYRQLPEEGLKFMVYLQKENIIDESGMPKERFSAEFPKEGPSILRIQQVVRGDSAAYFCASSPVWGSGTTDTQYFGPGTRLTVL.